In this sample, the clone carrying this TCR beta chain turned up a few times. The CDR3 consists of 14 residues. Trimming removed 6 bases from V and 7 bases from J; junction bases left unmatched: 9. Germline CDR1 reads DFQATT; CDR2 reads SNEGSKA (reference sequence). This sample stems from a study of blood T cells in healthy people across ages. It was with a sample-barcoded 5' primer and a J-beta primer mix that a second PCR of roughly 6 to 11 cycles was run. The yield of each sample was at least 2.5 million CDR3-containing paired-end reads. TCRdb called the 5' RACE reads again in MiXCR, with one record for every CDR3 protein. The data show about 1.5 million distinct CDR3 sequences, 35% to 45% seen once.

This chain connects TRBV20-1 to TRBJ1-6, with TRBD1 identical over 7 bases. The sequence came from a woman aged 18-29 years in good health. Sequences were obtained from blood. CDR3 sequence (DNA): TGCAGTGCCGAAAAGGGGACAGTAAATTCACCCCTCCACTTT. Protein product: CSAEKGTVNSPLHF.